This T cell receptor beta chain is from a study of post-analysis software for immune sequencing data. Study-wide context: Several disease courses (relapsing-remitting, secondary progressive and progressive-relapsing) of multiple sclerosis were included.

General study points: Patients used about 5 TRBV segments, including TRBV5-6, TRBV5-1 and TRBV20-1, more often than controls. Clustering by F measure revealed strong co-clustering among samples prepared together in one batch. There was significantly lower normalized Chao1 diversity in multiple sclerosis patients than in controls.

This CDR3 spans 14 amino acids. Germline values: CDR1 SEHNR, CDR2 FQNEAQ (reference sequence). Trimming took 5 bases from V and 6 from J, leaving 15 bases between them. Unique molecular identifiers had been added to the TCR beta cDNA libraries. Each batch of about 0.9 to 10 million T cells produced a few hundred thousand cDNA molecules. TCRdb re-called the PCR reads through MiXCR, storing one row per CDR3 protein. The table records about 770,000 distinct CDR3 sequences, around 46% of them present only once. Only a few counts were recorded for this clonotype. Its antigen is not known. The chain links TRBV7-9 to TRBJ2-3; D might be TRBD1 (6 bases). The sample consisted of blood. The receptor comes from a girl between 10 and 17 years old with multiple sclerosis. Written as DNA, the CDR3 is TGTGCCAGCAGCCGTCCAGGGGTGTCGGATACGCAGTATTTT. Its protein product is CASSRPGVSDTQYF.